Listed below are T cell receptor beta chains from one sample, sequenced in a study of CD4 and CD8 cells across lung adenocarcinoma regions. TCRdb passed the PCR reads through MiXCR, listing each CDR3 protein once. Seen here are some 11,000 distinct CDR3 sequences, approximately 63% observed once, and the top ten hold less than 90%. Material: CD8+ T cells from the margin of a lung tumor. These receptors were obtained from a male donor with lung adenocarcinoma. The CD4 and CD8 labels of this study may be unreliable. Both conserved end residues are part of each CDR3. The D gene is left open where the match is weak. Expanded clones get a size class; other rows say once, few or many, or leave the size out.

abundance: -
v_gene: TRBV25-1
d_gene: -
j_gene: TRBJ2-5
CDR3nt: TGTGCGGGGAGTGAGAGCCGAGGCCAAGAGACCCAGTACTTC
CDR3aa: CAGSESRGQETQYF

abundance: -
v_gene: TRBV6-1
d_gene: TRBD2
j_gene: TRBJ2-3
CDR3nt: TGTGCCAGCAACCGCGGGGGGCAGGGAGGCACAGATATGCAGTATTTT
CDR3aa: CASNRGGQGGTDMQYF

abundance: few
v_gene: TRBV12-3/TRBV12-4
d_gene: -
j_gene: TRBJ2-2
CDR3nt: TGTGCCAGCAGGTACACCGGGGAGCTGTTTTTT
CDR3aa: CASRYTGELFF

abundance: once
v_gene: TRBV4-1
d_gene: TRBD2
j_gene: TRBJ2-5
CDR3nt: TGCGCCAGCAGCCAAGAGGGGGGGAGGGCCGGGACCCAGTACTTC
CDR3aa: CASSQEGGRAGTQYF

abundance: -
v_gene: TRBV4-1
d_gene: -
j_gene: TRBJ2-5
CDR3nt: TGCGCCAGCAGCCAAGATCCGGGACTCCTCTCCCGGAAGAACTTC
CDR3aa: CASSQDPGLLSRKNF

abundance: -
v_gene: TRBV4-1
d_gene: TRBD2
j_gene: TRBJ2-3
CDR3nt: TGCGCCAGCAGCCCGACTAGCGGGAGTTTCGCAGATACGCAGTATTTT
CDR3aa: CASSPTSGSFADTQYF

abundance: -
v_gene: TRBV6-5
d_gene: TRBD2
j_gene: TRBJ2-3
CDR3nt: TGTGCCAGCAGTTTCGGGACTAGCGACACAGATACGCAGTATTTT
CDR3aa: CASSFGTSDTDTQYF

abundance: -
v_gene: TRBV9
d_gene: TRBD2
j_gene: TRBJ2-1
CDR3nt: TGTGCCAGCAGCCTCCGCCCCGGGACTAGCGGGTACAATGAGCAGTTCTTC
CDR3aa: CASSLRPGTSGYNEQFF

abundance: -
v_gene: TRBV6-1
d_gene: TRBD1
j_gene: TRBJ1-5
CDR3nt: TGTGCCAGCAGACAGGGGGGTAATCAGCCCCACCACTTT
CDR3aa: CASRQGGNQPHHF

abundance: many
v_gene: TRBV11-3
d_gene: -
j_gene: TRBJ2-1
CDR3nt: TGTGCCAGCAGCCGGGACTCCTACAATGAGCAGTTCTTC
CDR3aa: CASSRDSYNEQFF

abundance: many
v_gene: TRBV6-5
d_gene: TRBD1
j_gene: TRBJ2-7
CDR3nt: TGTGCCAGCAGTTCCGGGACAGGGCCAAGCTCCTACGAGCAGTACTTC
CDR3aa: CASSSGTGPSSYEQYF

abundance: -
v_gene: TRBV6-1
d_gene: -
j_gene: TRBJ2-5
CDR3nt: TGTGCCAGCAGTGAAGAGGGAGTGCTGCAAGAGACCCAGTACTTC
CDR3aa: CASSEEGVLQETQYF

abundance: -
v_gene: TRBV6-5
d_gene: TRBD2
j_gene: TRBJ2-2
CDR3nt: TGTGCCAGCAGTTACACCTCCGGGACTAGCGGGAGGGTCACCGGGGAGCTGTTTTTT
CDR3aa: CASSYTSGTSGRVTGELFF

abundance: -
v_gene: TRBV6-1
d_gene: -
j_gene: TRBJ2-5
CDR3nt: TGTGCCAGCAGAAGAGCAGGGGTCGAGACCCAGTACTTC
CDR3aa: CASRRAGVETQYF

abundance: -
v_gene: TRBV27
d_gene: -
j_gene: TRBJ1-4
CDR3nt: TGTGCCAGCAGTTTGGGGGTGGATGCTAATGAAAAACTGTTTTTT
CDR3aa: CASSLGVDANEKLFF

abundance: once
v_gene: TRBV27
d_gene: TRBD1
j_gene: TRBJ2-7
CDR3nt: TGTGCCAGCAGTTTCTTGGGGGTCAGGGGGGAGCAGTACTTC
CDR3aa: CASSFLGVRGEQYF

abundance: -
v_gene: TRBV6-1
d_gene: -
j_gene: TRBJ2-3
CDR3nt: TGTGCCAGCAGTGATTTTGCAAGGACAGATACGCAGTATTTT
CDR3aa: CASSDFARTDTQYF

abundance: once
v_gene: TRBV7-2
d_gene: -
j_gene: TRBJ2-5
CDR3nt: TGTGCCAGCAGCTTATCCCGGCTTGAGACCCAGTACTTC
CDR3aa: CASSLSRLETQYF

abundance: -
v_gene: TRBV7-2
d_gene: -
j_gene: TRBJ2-4
CDR3nt: TGTGCCAGCAGCTTAGGGGGCTCAAACATTCAGTACTTC
CDR3aa: CASSLGGSNIQYF

abundance: -
v_gene: TRBV10-3
d_gene: -
j_gene: TRBJ2-3
CDR3nt: TGTGCCATCAGAAACACAGATACGCAGTATTTT
CDR3aa: CAIRNTDTQYF

abundance: medium-sized
v_gene: TRBV10-1
d_gene: TRBD2
j_gene: TRBJ2-2
CDR3nt: TGCGCCAGCAGCTTACTAGCGGGGGACACCGGGGAGCTGTTTTTT
CDR3aa: CASSLLAGDTGELFF

abundance: -
v_gene: TRBV6-1
d_gene: TRBD2
j_gene: TRBJ2-2
CDR3nt: TGTGCCAGCAGTAGTTCCCAGGGACTACCGTACGGTGAGCAGTTTTTT
CDR3aa: CASSSSQGLPYGEQFF

abundance: few
v_gene: TRBV6-1
d_gene: -
j_gene: TRBJ1-6
CDR3nt: TGTGCCAGCAGTGAAGCTGCCAGCCGTTACTCACCCCTCCACTTT
CDR3aa: CASSEAASRYSPLHF

abundance: -
v_gene: TRBV4-1
d_gene: -
j_gene: TRBJ2-7
CDR3nt: TGCGCCAGCAGCCAAGGACCCCGCTCCTACGAGCAGTACTTC
CDR3aa: CASSQGPRSYEQYF